This TCR beta chain was found in a study of T cell responses to AZD1222 COVID-19 vaccine. In the study overall: Pooling covered second doses at about 4 or about 12 weeks. Findings and limits, study-wide: In a largely white British group with more females than males, clonal diversity was possibly underestimated. Compared with day 0, the breadth and depth of the Spike-specific TCR repertoire rose significantly after two doses of AZD1222.

The CDR3 loop spans 16 amino acids. Trimming removed 4 bases at V and 0 bases at J, with 16 bases between. CDR1 SGHRS and CDR2 YFSETQ come from the germline V gene. Worth noting for this clone: Its antigen is currently unknown.

TCRdb's table, derived via immunoSEQ multiplex PCR, lists solely in-frame clones and lacks some. This sample has more than 150,000 clones, with approximately 90% found just once. The sequence derives from an adult in good health. This rearrangement joins TRBV5-1 to TRBJ1-1; the D gene is possibly TRBD1 (5 bases). The source was peripheral blood, collected on day 0 of AZD1222 vaccination. As DNA, the CDR3 is TGCGCCAGCAGCCTCCAACCGACAGAAATGAACACTGAAGCTTTCTTT. Translated, it gives CASSLQPTEMNTEAFF.